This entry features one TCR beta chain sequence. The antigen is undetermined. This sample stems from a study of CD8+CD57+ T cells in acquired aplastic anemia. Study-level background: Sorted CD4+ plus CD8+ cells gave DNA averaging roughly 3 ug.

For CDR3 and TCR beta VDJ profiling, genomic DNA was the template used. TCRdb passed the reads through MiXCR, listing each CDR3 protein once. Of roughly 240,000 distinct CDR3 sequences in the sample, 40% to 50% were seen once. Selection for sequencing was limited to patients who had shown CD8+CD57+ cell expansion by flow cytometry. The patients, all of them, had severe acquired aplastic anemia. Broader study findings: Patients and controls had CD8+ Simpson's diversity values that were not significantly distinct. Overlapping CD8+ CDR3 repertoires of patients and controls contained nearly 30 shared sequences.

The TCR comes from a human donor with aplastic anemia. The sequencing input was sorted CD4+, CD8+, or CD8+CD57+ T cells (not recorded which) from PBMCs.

For the CDR3, the DNA is TGCAGTGCTAGCGAGCCAACAGGGGACCACGAGCAGTACTTC. It codes for CSASEPTGDHEQYF. The chain recombines TRBV20-1 with TRBJ2-7; 7 bases are shared with TRBD1. The CDR3 runs to 14 residues. Unmatched junction bases numbered 10, after V lost 3 bases and J lost 5 bases. Germline V CDR1 and CDR2: DFQATT, SNEGSKA (reference sequence).